These 2 T cell receptor beta chains were all obtained from the same sample, sequenced in a study of blood T cell repertoires in COVID-19 (dated by TCRdb to 2018 to 2020). The library relied on the immunoSEQ multiplex PCR assay. Sourced from immuneACCESS, this table was stored by TCRdb with only in-frame sequences that have V and J called. A share of the clones is absent; for the studies checked, an unresolved V gene accounts for under half, and the remainder has no known explanation. The sample contains tens of thousands of clones, roughly 90% of them found a single time. In total, the top ten clones hold 0.95% to 1.5% of the sample. Sequenced: peripheral blood. The receptors originated from a woman aged 60-75 years with acute or convalescent COVID-19.

The CDR3 DNA reads TGTGCCAGCAGCCAACACGGGGGACGGATGAACACTGAAGCTTTCTTT. Residues: CASSQHGGRMNTEAFF. This sequence joins TRBV6-2 or TRBV6-3 and TRBJ1-1, with a tentative D call TRBD1 (5 bases). V lost 6 bases and J lost 0, with 17 bases in between. Looked up from germline, CDR1 is MNHEY and CDR2 is SVGEGT. CDR3 length equals 16 residues.

This chain joins TRBV28 and TRBJ2-2; TRBD2 matches 13 bases. This CDR3 spans 14 amino acids. The V segment lost 8 bases and the J segment 6 bases; nucleotides outside the gene matches: 3. Germline CDR1 MDHEN, CDR2 SYDVKM. The CDR3 DNA follows: TGTGCCAGCCGTACTAGCGGGGGGGCCGGGGAGCTGTTTTTT. Its translation: CASRTSGGAGELFF.